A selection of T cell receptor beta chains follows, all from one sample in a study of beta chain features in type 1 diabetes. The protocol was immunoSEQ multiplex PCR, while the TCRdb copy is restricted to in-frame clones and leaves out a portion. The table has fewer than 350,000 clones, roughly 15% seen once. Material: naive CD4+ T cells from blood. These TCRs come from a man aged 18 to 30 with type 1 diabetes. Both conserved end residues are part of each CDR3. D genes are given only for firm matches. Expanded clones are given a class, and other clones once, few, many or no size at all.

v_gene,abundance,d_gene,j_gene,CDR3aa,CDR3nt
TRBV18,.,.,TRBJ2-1,CASSQGGMVNDEQFF,TGTGCCAGCTCACAAGGCGGGATGGTCAACGATGAGCAGTTCTTC
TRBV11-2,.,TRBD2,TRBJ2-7,CASSTGLAQSEQYF,TGTGCCAGCAGCACCGGACTAGCGCAATCCGAGCAGTACTTC
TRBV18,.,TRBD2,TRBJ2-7,CASSPRTSGSYEQYF,TGTGCCAGCTCACCACGGACTAGCGGCTCCTACGAGCAGTACTTC
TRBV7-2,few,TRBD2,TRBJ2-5,CASSSLAGGSQETQYF,TGTGCCAGCAGCTCCCTAGCGGGGGGGTCACAAGAGACCCAGTACTTC
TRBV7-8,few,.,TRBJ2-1,CASSERLEGEQFF,TGTGCCAGCAGCGAGCGACTAGAAGGTGAGCAGTTCTTC
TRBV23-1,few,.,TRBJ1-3,CASSQSAERNTIYF,TGCGCCAGCAGTCAATCGGCGGAGAGAAACACCATATATTTT
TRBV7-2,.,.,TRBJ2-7,CAIQVGPMDEQYF,TGTGCCATTCAGGTGGGGCCGATGGACGAGCAGTACTTC
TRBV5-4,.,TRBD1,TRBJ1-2,CASSGGGTGGVSDGYTF,TGTGCCAGCAGCGGTGGGGGGACAGGGGGCGTCTCTGATGGCTACACCTTC
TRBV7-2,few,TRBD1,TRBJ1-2,CASSRGQAFYGYTF,TGTGCCAGCAGCCGGGGACAGGCCTTCTATGGCTACACCTTC
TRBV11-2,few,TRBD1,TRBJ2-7,CASSLNPTGGSYEQYF,TGTGCCAGCAGCTTAAACCCAACAGGGGGCTCCTACGAGCAGTACTTC
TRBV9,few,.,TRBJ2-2,CASSKTSANTGELFF,TGTGCCAGCAGCAAGACTAGTGCGAACACCGGGGAGCTGTTTTTT
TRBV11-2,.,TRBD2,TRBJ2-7,CASSERGGHPLLREQYF,TGTGCCAGCAGCGAGCGGGGAGGTCACCCTCTACTACGGGAGCAGTACTTC
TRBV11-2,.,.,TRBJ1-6,CASSPGNMDSPLHF,TGTGCCAGCAGCCCGGGGAATATGGATTCACCCCTCCACTTT
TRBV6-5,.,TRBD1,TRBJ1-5,CASRDRGSNQPQHF,TGTGCCAGCAGGGACAGGGGGAGCAATCAGCCCCAGCATTTT
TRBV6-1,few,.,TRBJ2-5,CASSEAGSGRGTQYF,TGTGCCAGCAGTGAAGCAGGGAGCGGGCGGGGGACCCAGTACTTC
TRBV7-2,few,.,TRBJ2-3,CASSFNRRGTDTQYF,TGTGCCAGCAGCTTCAATCGCAGGGGCACAGATACGCAGTATTTT
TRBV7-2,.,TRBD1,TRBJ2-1,CASSLVGTAYNEQFF,TGTGCCAGCAGCTTAGTGGGGACAGCCTACAATGAGCAGTTCTTC
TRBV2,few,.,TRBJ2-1,CASAADRIRISYNEQFF,TGTGCCAGCGCAGCGGACAGAATAAGAATATCCTACAATGAGCAGTTCTTC
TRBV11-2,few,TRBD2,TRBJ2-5,CASSRGGPSETQYF,TGTGCCAGCAGCCGGGGGGGGCCATCAGAGACCCAGTACTTC
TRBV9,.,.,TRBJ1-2,CASSVVPQGFNYGYTF,TGTGCCAGCAGCGTAGTACCGCAGGGATTTAACTATGGCTACACCTTC
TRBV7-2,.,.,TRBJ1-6,CASSSLTGYYNSPLHF,TGTGCCAGCAGCTCGCTTACAGGGTACTATAATTCACCCCTCCACTTT
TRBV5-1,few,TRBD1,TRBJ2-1,CASSLDVTGGRSSYNEQFF,TGCGCCAGCAGCTTGGACGTGACAGGGGGCCGTTCCTCCTACAATGAGCAGTTCTTC
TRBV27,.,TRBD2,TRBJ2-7,CASREASGRAEDEQYF,TGTGCCAGCAGAGAGGCTAGCGGGAGGGCCGAGGACGAGCAGTACTTC
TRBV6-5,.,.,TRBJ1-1,CASSYPGLANTEAFF,TGTGCCAGCAGTTATCCCGGACTGGCGAACACTGAAGCTTTCTTT
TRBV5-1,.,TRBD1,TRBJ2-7,CASSLVPTTGITYEQYF,TGCGCCAGCAGCTTGGTCCCGACGACAGGGATTACATACGAGCAGTACTTC
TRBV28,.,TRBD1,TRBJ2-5,CASSETGGETQYF,TGTGCCAGCAGCGAAACAGGGGGGGAGACCCAGTACTTC